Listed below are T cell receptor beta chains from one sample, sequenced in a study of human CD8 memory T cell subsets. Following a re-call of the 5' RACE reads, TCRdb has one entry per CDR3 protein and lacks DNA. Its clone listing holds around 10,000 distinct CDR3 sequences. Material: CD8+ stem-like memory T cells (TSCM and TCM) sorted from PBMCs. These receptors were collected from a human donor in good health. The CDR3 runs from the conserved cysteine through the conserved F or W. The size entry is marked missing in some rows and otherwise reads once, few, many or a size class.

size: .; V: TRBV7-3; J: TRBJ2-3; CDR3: CASSFGTSDTQYF
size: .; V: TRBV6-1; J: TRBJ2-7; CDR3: CASRSVPGYEQYF
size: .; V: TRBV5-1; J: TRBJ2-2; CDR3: CASSLLVGTGELFF
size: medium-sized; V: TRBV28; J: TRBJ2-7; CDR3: CASSPRTSGTPYEQYF
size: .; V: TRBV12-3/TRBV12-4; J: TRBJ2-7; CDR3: CASSESSVGNEQYF
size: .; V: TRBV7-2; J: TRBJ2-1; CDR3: CASSFFPDNEQFF
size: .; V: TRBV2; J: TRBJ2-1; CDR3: CASSGTSGSLPADNEQFF
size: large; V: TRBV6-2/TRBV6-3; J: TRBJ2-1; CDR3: CASSYSSGGANEQFF
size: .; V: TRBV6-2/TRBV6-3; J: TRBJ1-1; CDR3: CASRARDRGATEAFF
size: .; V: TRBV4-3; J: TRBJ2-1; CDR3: CASSQELVAEYTNEQFF
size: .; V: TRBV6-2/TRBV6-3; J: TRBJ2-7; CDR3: CASSHLFYEQYF
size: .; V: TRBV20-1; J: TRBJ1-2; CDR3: CSARDLLGQGASYGYTF
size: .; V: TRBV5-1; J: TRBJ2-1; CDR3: CASSASANEQFF
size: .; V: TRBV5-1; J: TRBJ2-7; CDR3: CASSQDRVNEQYF
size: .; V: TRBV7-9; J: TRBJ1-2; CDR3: CASSLAPLPDGYTF
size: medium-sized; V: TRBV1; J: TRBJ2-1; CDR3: CTSSQDGAGKGLGNEQFF
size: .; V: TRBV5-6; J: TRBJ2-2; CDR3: CASSLRDLNTGELFF
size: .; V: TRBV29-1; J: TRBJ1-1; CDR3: CSVEGDSGSTEAFF